The clone carrying this TCR beta chain was found a few times. Antigen specificity is unknown. TCRdb re-derived calls from the 5' RACE reads in MiXCR, one entry per CDR3 protein. The sample carries some 730,000 distinct CDR3 sequences, about 20% recorded once. The CDR3 has 12 residues. CDR1 and CDR2 (germline): MNHEY, SVGEGT. V dropped 8 bases and J dropped 9 bases, with 16 bases sitting between them. These data belong to a study of identical twins. Whole-study results and caveats: Possibly, invariant MAIT and iNKT cells partly confounded zero-insertion analyses.

This sample was also put to use in a study of T cells expressing NK-cell markers.

The sample comprised PBMCs. The clonotype comes from a woman under 30 in good health. The chain has TRBV6-2 or TRBV6-3 and TRBJ1-1; D remains ambiguous. The CDR3 region has the DNA TGTGCCAGCCGCCCGGGATTTACAAAAGCTTTCTTT. Translating it yields CASRPGFTKAFF.